A selection of T cell receptor beta chains follows, all from one sample in a study of CD8 T cells in ankylosing spondylitis. TCRdb re-analysed the 5' RACE reads in MiXCR, keeping a single row per CDR3 protein. The sample includes about 360,000 distinct CDR3 sequences, 20% of them seen just once. Material for sequencing was blood, either unsorted or a sorted T cell fraction (not recorded which). These receptors were taken from a male donor with ankylosing spondylitis or in good health (not recorded which). Each CDR3 is given with its conserved first and last residue.

J gene: TRBJ2-5; V gene: TRBV12-3/TRBV12-4; CDR3 protein: CASSLFGLGTQETQYF
J gene: TRBJ2-1; V gene: TRBV4-1; CDR3 protein: CASSQVGGSPYNEQFF
J gene: TRBJ2-1; V gene: TRBV6-4; CDR3 protein: CASSDGAGSSYNEQFF
J gene: TRBJ2-3; V gene: TRBV28; CDR3 protein: CASSFSGGEPTDTQYF
J gene: TRBJ2-5; V gene: TRBV6-5; CDR3 protein: CASSYGTGRQETQYF
J gene: TRBJ2-7; V gene: TRBV12-3/TRBV12-4; CDR3 protein: CASSLVGRPYEQYF
J gene: TRBJ2-3; V gene: TRBV4-1; CDR3 protein: CASSQDWTATDTQYF
J gene: TRBJ2-7; V gene: TRBV7-9; CDR3 protein: CASSKQGAGYEQYF
J gene: TRBJ2-2; V gene: TRBV12-3/TRBV12-4; CDR3 protein: CASSPGQLNTGELFF
J gene: TRBJ2-1; V gene: TRBV24-1; CDR3 protein: CATRTGGGSNEQFF
J gene: TRBJ2-1; V gene: TRBV5-6; CDR3 protein: CASSLSGTGLRYNEQFF
J gene: TRBJ2-7; V gene: TRBV20-1; CDR3 protein: CSAGMTSGGAYEQYF
J gene: TRBJ2-7; V gene: TRBV29-1; CDR3 protein: CSVTGQSYEQYF
J gene: TRBJ2-7; V gene: TRBV6-5; CDR3 protein: CASSSTGTSSYEQYF
J gene: TRBJ2-7; V gene: TRBV19; CDR3 protein: CASSIGASGYEQYF
J gene: TRBJ1-5; V gene: TRBV4-1; CDR3 protein: CASSQRDSRDQPQHF
J gene: TRBJ2-3; V gene: TRBV20-1; CDR3 protein: CSARGLAGTDTQYF
J gene: TRBJ2-1; V gene: TRBV12-3/TRBV12-4; CDR3 protein: CASRPQLDNEQFF
J gene: TRBJ2-3; V gene: TRBV12-3/TRBV12-4; CDR3 protein: CASSLVTGGGTDTQYF
J gene: TRBJ2-3; V gene: TRBV20-1; CDR3 protein: CSARELGAQPPTDTQYF
J gene: TRBJ2-1; V gene: TRBV9; CDR3 protein: CASSVSSPNEQFF
J gene: TRBJ2-5; V gene: TRBV29-1; CDR3 protein: CSVILAGMGETQYF
J gene: TRBJ1-2; V gene: TRBV28; CDR3 protein: CASSELPPGQVDYGYTF
J gene: TRBJ2-7; V gene: TRBV29-1; CDR3 protein: CSVHNTTMSSYEQYF
J gene: TRBJ1-6; V gene: TRBV28; CDR3 protein: CASSFEGRNSPLHF
J gene: TRBJ2-7; V gene: TRBV29-1; CDR3 protein: CSVEDFDYEQYF
J gene: TRBJ2-1; V gene: TRBV10-3; CDR3 protein: CAISGGLEEQFF
J gene: TRBJ2-3; V gene: TRBV5-1; CDR3 protein: CASSLDRVTDTQYF
J gene: TRBJ2-3; V gene: TRBV7-9; CDR3 protein: CASSPSLAGSTDTQYF
J gene: TRBJ2-7; V gene: TRBV27; CDR3 protein: CASSLGFTYEQYF
J gene: TRBJ2-7; V gene: TRBV20-1; CDR3 protein: CSARDPGQGASEQYF
J gene: TRBJ2-7; V gene: TRBV12-3/TRBV12-4; CDR3 protein: CASSSGDRPYEQYF
J gene: TRBJ2-7; V gene: TRBV5-1; CDR3 protein: CASSVTSGGADEQYF
J gene: TRBJ1-2; V gene: TRBV20-1; CDR3 protein: CSARPRDFYGYTF
J gene: TRBJ2-1; V gene: TRBV9; CDR3 protein: CASSVDGDNNEQFF
J gene: TRBJ2-3; V gene: TRBV5-6; CDR3 protein: CASSFSDSSTDTQYF
J gene: TRBJ2-7; V gene: TRBV20-1; CDR3 protein: CSAKTGTLFYEQYF
J gene: TRBJ2-4; V gene: TRBV12-3/TRBV12-4; CDR3 protein: CASSSWAGTENIQYF
J gene: TRBJ1-1; V gene: TRBV7-9; CDR3 protein: CASRSTPNTEAFF
J gene: TRBJ2-2; V gene: TRBV24-1; CDR3 protein: CATSGRRVTGELFF
J gene: TRBJ2-3; V gene: TRBV9; CDR3 protein: CASSPRGAGASPTNTQYF
J gene: TRBJ2-1; V gene: TRBV5-5; CDR3 protein: CASIPGPDNNEQFF
J gene: TRBJ2-1; V gene: TRBV3-1; CDR3 protein: CASSQDWGQGPYNEQFF
J gene: TRBJ2-7; V gene: TRBV29-1; CDR3 protein: CSVEDGDREGFEQYF
J gene: TRBJ2-3; V gene: TRBV21-1; CDR3 protein: CASSKDLFSGTPRRTDTQYF
J gene: TRBJ2-1; V gene: TRBV5-1; CDR3 protein: CASSLLSLAGNNEQFF
J gene: TRBJ2-1; V gene: TRBV6-1; CDR3 protein: CASTLYGEDRGSHEQFF